This T cell receptor (beta chain) was profiled in a study of cytomegalovirus exposure and HLA in healthy donors. In the case of this clone: No antigen is known for it. The junction does not match germline at one end; this may be a read error.

Overall study results and limits: The investigators catalogued 164 TCR beta chains as cytomegalovirus-associated.

This CDR3 contains 15 residues. Germline CDR1 is LNHDA and CDR2 is SQIVND (reference sequence). The study ran its PCR with 60 Vbeta and 13 Jbeta primers. Profiled with immunoSEQ multiplex PCR; TCRdb holds only in-frame clones, not every one. The table has approximately 140,000 clones, roughly 82% seen once. The gene calls are TRBV19 and TRBJ2-2, with 11 bases lining up with TRBD2. This clonotype was obtained from a man aged 50-60 years in good health and CMV-seronegative. Specimen: PBMCs. CDR3 bases: TGTGCGAGTAACATAGCGGGGGGGCCCACCGGGGAGCTGTTTTTT. Its protein product is CASNIAGGPTGELFF.